This note documents a single T cell receptor beta chain sequence. The table came from immunoSEQ multiplex PCR; TCRdb's copy has only in-frame clones and leaves some out. This table has 15,000 to 20,000 clones, roughly two thirds appearing once. Losses at the gene ends were 0 bases for V and 1 base for J; bases not matched to a gene: 8. The CDR3 length is 17 residues. From germline, CDR1 is SGDLS and CDR2 YYNGEE. The record originates from a study of neoadjuvant anti-PD-1 for oral cavity cancer. The starting material was PBMCs, obtained before nivolumab (anti-PD-1) treatment. The TCR originated in a person aged 40 to 85 with oral cavity squamous cell carcinoma. The genes are TRBV9 and TRBJ2-5, with TRBD1 matching over 8 bases. The CDR3 here is CASSVGRRQGFQETQYF. The CDR3 DNA reads as TGTGCCAGCAGCGTAGGGAGGAGACAGGGGTTCCAAGAGACCCAGTACTTC. The full variable domain, completed using reference TRBV9 and TRBJ2-5, is DSGVTQTPKHLITATGQRVTLRCSPRSGDLSVYWYQQSLDQGLQFLIQYYNGEERAKGNILERFSAQQFPDLHSELNLSSLELGDSALYFCASSVGRRQGFQETQYFGPGTRLLVL.